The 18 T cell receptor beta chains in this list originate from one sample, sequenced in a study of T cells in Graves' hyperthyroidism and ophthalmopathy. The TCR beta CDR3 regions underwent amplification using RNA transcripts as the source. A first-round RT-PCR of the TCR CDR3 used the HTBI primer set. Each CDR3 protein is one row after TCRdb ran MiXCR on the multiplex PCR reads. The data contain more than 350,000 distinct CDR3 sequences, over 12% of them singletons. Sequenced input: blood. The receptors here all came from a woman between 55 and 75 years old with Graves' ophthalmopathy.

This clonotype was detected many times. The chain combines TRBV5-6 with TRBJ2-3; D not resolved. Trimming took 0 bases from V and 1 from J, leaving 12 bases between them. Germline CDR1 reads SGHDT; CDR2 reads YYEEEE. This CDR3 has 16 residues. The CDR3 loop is CASSLVAVGGTDTQYF. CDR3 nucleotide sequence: TGTGCCAGCAGCTTGGTTGCGGTCGGCGGCACAGATACGCAGTATTTT.

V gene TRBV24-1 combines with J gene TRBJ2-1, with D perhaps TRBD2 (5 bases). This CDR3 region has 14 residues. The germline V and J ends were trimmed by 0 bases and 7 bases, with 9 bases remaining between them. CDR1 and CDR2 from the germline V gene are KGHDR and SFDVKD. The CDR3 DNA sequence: TGTGCCACCAGTGATTTGAACCCGGGAAATGAGCAGTTCTTC. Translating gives CATSDLNPGNEQFF.

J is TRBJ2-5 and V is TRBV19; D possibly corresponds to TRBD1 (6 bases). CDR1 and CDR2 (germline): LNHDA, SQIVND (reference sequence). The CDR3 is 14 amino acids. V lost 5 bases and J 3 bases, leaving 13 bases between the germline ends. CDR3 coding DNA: TGTGCCAGTAGTTCCTTCAGGGGAGAAGAGACCCAGTACTTC. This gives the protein CASSSFRGEETQYF.

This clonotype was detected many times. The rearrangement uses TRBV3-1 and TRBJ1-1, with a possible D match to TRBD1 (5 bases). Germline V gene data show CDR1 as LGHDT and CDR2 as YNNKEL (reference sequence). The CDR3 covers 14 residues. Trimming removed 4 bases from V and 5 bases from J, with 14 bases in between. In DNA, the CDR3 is TGTGCCAGCAGCCCCGGGGACCCGGGGACTGAAGCTTTCTTT. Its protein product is CASSPGDPGTEAFF.

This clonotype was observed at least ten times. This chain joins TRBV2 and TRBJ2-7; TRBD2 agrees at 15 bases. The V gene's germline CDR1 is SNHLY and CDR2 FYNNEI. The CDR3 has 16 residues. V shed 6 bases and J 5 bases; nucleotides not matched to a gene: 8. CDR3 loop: CASRAGLAGGIHEQYF. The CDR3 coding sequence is TGTGCCAGCAGGGCAGGACTAGCGGGAGGGATCCACGAGCAGTACTTC.

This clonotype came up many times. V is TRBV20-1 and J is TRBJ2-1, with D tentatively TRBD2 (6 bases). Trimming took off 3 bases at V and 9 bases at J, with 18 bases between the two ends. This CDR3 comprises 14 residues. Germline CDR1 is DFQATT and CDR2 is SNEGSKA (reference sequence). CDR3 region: CSASSGEAGIEQFF. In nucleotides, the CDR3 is TGCAGTGCTAGTTCGGGAGAAGCAGGGATTGAGCAGTTCTTC.

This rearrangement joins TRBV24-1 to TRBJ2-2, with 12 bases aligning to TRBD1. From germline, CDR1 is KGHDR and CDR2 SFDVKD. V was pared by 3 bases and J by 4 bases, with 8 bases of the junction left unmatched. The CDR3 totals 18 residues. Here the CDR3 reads CATSDPTGTGGITGELFF. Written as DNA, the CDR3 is TGTGCCACCAGTGATCCCACAGGGACAGGGGGCATCACCGGGGAGCTGTTTTTT.

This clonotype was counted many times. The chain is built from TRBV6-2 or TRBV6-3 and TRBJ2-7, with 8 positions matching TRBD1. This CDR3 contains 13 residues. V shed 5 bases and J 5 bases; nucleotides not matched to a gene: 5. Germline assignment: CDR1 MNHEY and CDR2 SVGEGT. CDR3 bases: TGTGCCAGCAGTCCCCAGGGGGCCCACGAGCAGTACTTC. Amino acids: CASSPQGAHEQYF.

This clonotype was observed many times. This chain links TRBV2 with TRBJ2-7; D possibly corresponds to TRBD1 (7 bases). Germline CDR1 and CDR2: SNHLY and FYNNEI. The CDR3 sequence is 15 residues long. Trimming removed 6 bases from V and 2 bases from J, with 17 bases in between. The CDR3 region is CASSRGALRPYEQYF. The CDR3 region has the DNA TGTGCCAGCAGCAGGGGGGCCCTTCGTCCCTACGAGCAGTACTTC.

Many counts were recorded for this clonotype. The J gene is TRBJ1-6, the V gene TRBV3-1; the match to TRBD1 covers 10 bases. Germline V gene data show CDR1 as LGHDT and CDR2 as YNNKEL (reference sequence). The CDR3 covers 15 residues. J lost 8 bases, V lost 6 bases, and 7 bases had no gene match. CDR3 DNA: TGTGCCAGCAGGCAAACCGGGACAGGGGATTCACCCCTCCACTTT. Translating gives CASRQTGTGDSPLHF.

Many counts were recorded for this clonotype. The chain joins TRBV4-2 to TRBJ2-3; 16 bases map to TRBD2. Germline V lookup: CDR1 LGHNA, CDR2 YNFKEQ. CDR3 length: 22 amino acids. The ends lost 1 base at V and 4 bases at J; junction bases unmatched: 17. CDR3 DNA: TGTGCCAGCAGCCAAGTTCGAGAGGCGGGGACTAGCGGGAGGGCCCTCGCAGATACGCAGTATTTT. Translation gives CASSQVREAGTSGRALADTQYF.

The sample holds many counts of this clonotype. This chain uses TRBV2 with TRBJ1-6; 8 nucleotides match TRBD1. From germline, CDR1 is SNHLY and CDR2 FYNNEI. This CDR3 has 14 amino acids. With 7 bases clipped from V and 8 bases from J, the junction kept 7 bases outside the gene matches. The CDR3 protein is CASNPGQGHSPLHF. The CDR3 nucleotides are TGTGCCAGCAATCCCGGACAGGGTCATTCACCCCTCCACTTT.

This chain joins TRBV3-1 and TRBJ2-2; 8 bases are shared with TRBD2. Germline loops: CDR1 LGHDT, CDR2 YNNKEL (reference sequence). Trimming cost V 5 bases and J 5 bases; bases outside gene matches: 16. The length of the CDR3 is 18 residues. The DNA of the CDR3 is TGTGCCAGCAGCTACCCTTGGACTGGCGGGAGGCGGACCGGGGAGCTGTTTTTT. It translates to CASSYPWTGGRRTGELFF.

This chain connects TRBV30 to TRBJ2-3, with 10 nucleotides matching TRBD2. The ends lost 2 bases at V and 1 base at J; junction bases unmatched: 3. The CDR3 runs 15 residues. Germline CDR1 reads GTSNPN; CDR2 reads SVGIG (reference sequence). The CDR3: CAWSKLAGGTDTQYF. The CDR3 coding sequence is TGTGCCTGGAGTAAGCTAGCGGGAGGCACAGATACGCAGTATTTT.

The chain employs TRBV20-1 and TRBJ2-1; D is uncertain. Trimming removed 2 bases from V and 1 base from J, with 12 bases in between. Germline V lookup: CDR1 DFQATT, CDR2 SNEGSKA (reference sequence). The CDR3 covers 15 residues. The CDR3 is CSARRRPDSYNEQFF. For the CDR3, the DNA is TGCAGTGCTAGAAGGCGGCCTGATTCCTACAATGAGCAGTTCTTC.

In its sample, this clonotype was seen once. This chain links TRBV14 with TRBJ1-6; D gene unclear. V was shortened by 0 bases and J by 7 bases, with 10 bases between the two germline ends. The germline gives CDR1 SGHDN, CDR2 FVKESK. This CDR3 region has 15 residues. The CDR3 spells CASSQDRTVNSPLHF. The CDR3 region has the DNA TGTGCCAGCAGCCAAGATAGGACGGTCAATTCACCCCTCCACTTT. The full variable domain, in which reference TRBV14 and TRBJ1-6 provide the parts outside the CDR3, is EAGVTQFPSHSVIEKGQTVTLRCDPISGHDNLYWYRRVMGKEIKFLLHFVKESKQDESGMPNNRFLAERTGGTYSTLKVQPAELEDSGVYFCASSQDRTVNSPLHFGNGTRLTVT.

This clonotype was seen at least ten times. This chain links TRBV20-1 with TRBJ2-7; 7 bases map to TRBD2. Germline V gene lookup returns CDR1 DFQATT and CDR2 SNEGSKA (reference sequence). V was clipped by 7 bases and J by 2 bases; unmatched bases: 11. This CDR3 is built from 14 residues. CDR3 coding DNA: TGCAGTGTCGCACGTAGCGGGCGGACCTACGAGCAGTACTTC. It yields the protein CSVARSGRTYEQYF.

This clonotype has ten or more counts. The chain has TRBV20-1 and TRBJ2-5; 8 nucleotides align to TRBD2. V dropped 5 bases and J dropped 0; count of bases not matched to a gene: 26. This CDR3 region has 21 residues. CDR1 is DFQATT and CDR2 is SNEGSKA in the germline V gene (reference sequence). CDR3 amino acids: CSASRTPVASGWNEYQETQYF. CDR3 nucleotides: TGCAGTGCTTCCAGAACCCCCGTGGCTAGCGGGTGGAATGAGTACCAAGAGACCCAGTACTTC.